The TCR beta chain described here comes from a study of blood T cell repertoires in COVID-19. With 3 bases clipped from V and 3 bases from J, the junction kept 6 bases outside the gene matches. Germline V gene lookup returns CDR1 MGHRA and CDR2 YSYEKL. This CDR3 region has 16 residues. Here immunoSEQ multiplex PCR was the method, and the copy in TCRdb shows in-frame clones only, minus some. The sample includes roughly 150,000 clones, around 80% of them seen just once. This rearrangement joins TRBV4-1 to TRBJ2-7, with 12 bases lining up with TRBD2. The sequenced sample consisted of peripheral blood. This receptor was taken from a woman between 65 and 79 years old who had recovered from COVID-19. CDR3 DNA: TGCGCCAGCAGCCATGCGACTAGCGGGGGAGACTACGAGCAGTACTTC. This translates into CASSHATSGGDYEQYF.